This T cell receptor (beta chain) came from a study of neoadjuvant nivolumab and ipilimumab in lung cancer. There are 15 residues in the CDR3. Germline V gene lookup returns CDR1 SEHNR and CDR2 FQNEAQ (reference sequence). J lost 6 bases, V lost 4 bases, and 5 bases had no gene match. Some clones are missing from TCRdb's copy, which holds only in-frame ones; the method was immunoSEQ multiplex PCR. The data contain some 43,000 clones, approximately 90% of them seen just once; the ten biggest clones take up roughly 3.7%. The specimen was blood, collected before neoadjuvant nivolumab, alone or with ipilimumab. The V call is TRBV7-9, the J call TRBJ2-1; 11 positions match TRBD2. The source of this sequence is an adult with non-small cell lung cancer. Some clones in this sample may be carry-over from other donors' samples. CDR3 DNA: TGTGCCAGCAGCTCAATAGCGGGAGGGGGCAATGAGCAGTTCTTC. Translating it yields CASSSIAGGGNEQFF. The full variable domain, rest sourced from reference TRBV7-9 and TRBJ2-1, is DTGVSQNPRHKITKRGQNVTFRCDPISEHNRLYWYRQTLGQGPEFLTYFQNEAQLEKSRLLSDRFSAERPKGSFSTLEIQRTEQGDSAMYLCASSSIAGGGNEQFFGPGTRLTVL.